This T cell receptor beta chain was recorded in a study of T cell repertoires in cytomegalovirus infection. The CDR3 covers 15 residues. The ends lost 4 bases at V and 3 bases at J; junction bases unmatched: 5. This clonotype appeared once. Its antigen is undetermined. TCRdb processed the reads anew with MiXCR; each CDR3 protein has one entry. Among about 180,000 distinct CDR3 sequences, roughly 22% were seen once, and the ten largest hold roughly 25%. The gene calls are TRBV12-3 or TRBV12-4 and TRBJ2-2; 7 bases are shared with TRBD1. Sequenced here: CD8+ T cells from cultured PBMCs, sampled from culture after CMV antigen stimulation. This receptor was identified in a human donor in good health (CMV status not recorded). Some clones in this sample may be carry-over from other donors' samples. CDR3: CASSSGTAYTGELFF. Here the CDR3 DNA reads TGTGCCAGCAGTTCCGGGACAGCATACACCGGGGAGCTGTTTTTT.